A selection of T cell receptor beta chains follows, all from one sample in a study of T cells in severe cutaneous drug reactions. TCRdb reanalyzed the multiplex PCR reads, giving one entry per CDR3 protein sequence and no DNA. The table lists 20,000 to 25,000 distinct CDR3 sequences. Source material: PBMCs. Receptors originate from a human donor with toxic epidermal necrolysis, a severe cutaneous drug reaction. Each CDR3 is given with its conserved first and last residue. Clone size is not always given. Where it is, it says once, few, many or a class for expanded clones.

.	TRBV4-1	TRBJ2-5	CASSQESRVLETQYF
.	TRBV12-3/TRBV12-4	TRBJ2-2	CASSLAGVGELFF
.	TRBV5-1	TRBJ2-7	CASSLAFSGVYEQYF
.	TRBV13	TRBJ2-3	CASSYKTDTQYF
.	TRBV29-1	TRBJ2-3	CSVEGQGAWDTQYF
.	TRBV20-1	TRBJ2-7	CSATSGLEMSEQYF
.	TRBV12-3/TRBV12-4	TRBJ2-1	CASRPPRGHNEQFF
.	TRBV20-1	TRBJ2-1	CSAISGYGRNEQFF
medium-sized	TRBV9	TRBJ1-1	CASSPRTGKTAEAFF
medium-sized	TRBV6-6	TRBJ1-5	CASIFRQGAGGNQPQHF
.	TRBV12-3/TRBV12-4	TRBJ1-2	CASRRYRTGGVGGYTF
.	TRBV9	TRBJ1-2	CASSARVQGGGGYTF
.	TRBV6-1	TRBJ2-7	CASSPRRGQGEQYF
.	TRBV12-5	TRBJ2-3	CASGLGVGFTDTQYF
.	TRBV5-1	TRBJ2-7	CASSGPGTSVYEQYF
.	TRBV29-1	TRBJ2-7	CSARQGPYEQYF
.	TRBV4-2	TRBJ1-2	CASSPPGDGYTF
.	TRBV7-2	TRBJ2-3	CASSVRLLVSASTDTQYF
.	TRBV20-1	TRBJ1-4	CSATLYATNEKLFF
.	TRBV29-1	TRBJ2-7	CSVEPTGTGTYEQYF
.	TRBV3-1	TRBJ2-7	CASSHWTSGNAYEQYF
.	TRBV3-1	TRBJ2-1	CASRRGRVREQFF
.	TRBV24-1	TRBJ2-5	CATSDAQGNGQETQYF
medium-sized	TRBV29-1	TRBJ2-1	CSSGLAEPGYNEQFF
.	TRBV18	TRBJ2-7	CASSPVVAAYEQYF
.	TRBV19	TRBJ2-7	CASNDRGSRLEQYF
.	TRBV19	TRBJ1-2	CATPDPGGYGYTF
.	TRBV9	TRBJ2-3	CASSRMRAGTDTQYF
.	TRBV11-2	TRBJ1-1	CASSLTGGTEAFF
.	TRBV20-1	TRBJ1-2	CSAREGHHSYGYTF
medium-sized	TRBV6-1	TRBJ1-5	CASSEAGGPDQPQHF
.	TRBV29-1	TRBJ2-4	CSVDPGGENIQYF
.	TRBV7-9	TRBJ2-1	CASSSDAYNEQFF
.	TRBV19	TRBJ1-2	CASSTFRGRTWGYTF
.	TRBV20-1	TRBJ1-2	CSARVGQAPYNYGYTF
.	TRBV20-1	TRBJ2-7	CSASGLAGRDVKSYEQYF
.	TRBV3-1	TRBJ2-7	CASSWAMGYEQYF
.	TRBV28	TRBJ2-5	CASSFPSGIGETQYF
medium-sized	TRBV7-8	TRBJ1-5	CASSLPGRQPQHF
.	TRBV6-1	TRBJ2-1	CASSEDRDRVAFF
.	TRBV5-1	TRBJ2-7	CASSLGTYEQYF
.	TRBV20-1	TRBJ1-1	CSASKNVLEAFF
.	TRBV28	TRBJ1-5	CATGTGNYQPQHF
.	TRBV20-1	TRBJ1-1	CSASLGGAGTEAFF
.	TRBV15	TRBJ2-1	CATSRDRTNEQFF
.	TRBV5-1	TRBJ2-1	CASSPGTSSYNEQFF
medium-sized	TRBV18	TRBJ1-1	CASSPRQGANTEAFF
.	TRBV24-1	TRBJ1-1	CATSDPGLEAFF
medium-sized	TRBV10-1	TRBJ2-1	CASSATDRGDNEQFF
.	TRBV29-1	TRBJ2-3	CSSWEPNTDTQYF